Listed below are T cell receptor beta chains from one sample, sequenced in a study of T cell repertoires in ileal Crohn's disease. The protocol was immunoSEQ multiplex PCR, while the TCRdb copy is restricted to in-frame clones and leaves out a portion. The table lists more than 60,000 clones, approximately 88% of them singletons, with approximately 2% in the top ten. Sequenced: ileal tissue. These receptor sequences come from an adult with Crohn's disease. The CDR3 runs from the conserved cysteine through the conserved F or W. D genes are given only for firm matches. Part of the rows lack a size; the others show once, few, many or a class for expanded clones.

CDR3	size	D	length	V
CASSRNGGAGGPRFF	-	TRBD2	15	TRBV7-2
CASSLRQLVNTEAFF	-	-	15	TRBV5-6
CASSISTGLSYNEQFF	-	-	16	TRBV19
CASKGAVLNTEAFF	-	TRBD1	14	TRBV6-6
CASSAGQGFGYTF	-	TRBD1	13	TRBV6-6
CASSLAASSYNEQFF	-	TRBD2	15	TRBV7-3
CASSQDSRQHTEAFF	once	-	15	TRBV4-2
CASSLRLAGGDTQYF	-	TRBD2	15	TRBV5-6
CASSQAITGALNQPQHF	-	TRBD1	17	TRBV4-1
CASSYIGTVKRRDYSGNTIYF	-	TRBD1	21	TRBV6-7
CASSRGQAGQYF	-	TRBD1	12	TRBV7-9
CASRPQGAHTEAFF	-	TRBD1	14	TRBV28
CASSTGFPYEQYF	-	-	13	TRBV18
CASSETQINYGYTF	-	-	14	TRBV6-1
CASSPGTSGSGELFF	-	TRBD2	15	TRBV4-2
CASSSRFPDTQYF	-	-	13	TRBV5-1
CASSSGGGTTGTYEQYF	-	-	17	TRBV7-9
CASSLDFLGNTIYF	-	-	14	TRBV11-2
CASSKRGLQETQYF	-	-	14	TRBV21-1
CATSPQTGRGYTF	-	-	13	TRBV15
CASSLPDRGGGYTF	-	TRBD1	14	TRBV5-6
CASSKGQAGTGNTIYF	-	TRBD1	16	TRBV19
CASRWTSGNPGELFF	-	TRBD2	15	TRBV5-1
CASSIPGLGDQPQHF	-	-	15	TRBV19
CASSFRRQSSYEQYF	-	-	15	TRBV7-8
CASSLDGRDTGYTF	few	-	14	TRBV7-2
CAWSNIDRGDYGYTF	-	TRBD1	15	TRBV30
CASSLSGQGTQPQHF	-	TRBD1	15	TRBV27
CASRAGTGGLSETQYF	once	TRBD1	16	TRBV2
CASSESDDFTDTQYF	-	-	15	TRBV6-5
CASSQDRSTGELFF	-	-	14	TRBV7-7
CASSRTLGLKEQYF	-	-	14	TRBV18
CGGGMNTEAFF	once	-	11	TRBV2
CSVEGGMGGANVLTF	-	-	15	TRBV29-1
CASALGVNTEAFF	-	-	13	TRBV19
CAIRTDSPFGELFF	once	-	14	TRBV10-3
CASSRDFGNEKLFF	-	-	14	TRBV14
CASSHPRGLRDGYTF	-	TRBD1	15	TRBV7-9
CASSTGGSGNEKLFF	-	TRBD1	15	TRBV5-1
CASSQDRDFTGELFF	-	-	15	TRBV4-3
CASSWDRVSGNTIYF	once	TRBD1	15	TRBV7-8
CASSPWTSGTPSYNEQFF	-	TRBD2	18	TRBV5-1
CASSLDYRDYEQYF	-	-	14	TRBV5-5
CASSFRGGAEAFF	-	-	13	TRBV27
CASSHKDRRMAFF	once	TRBD1	13	TRBV5-1
CAIRTTGARAYGYTF	-	TRBD1	15	TRBV10-3
CASSSAGEQYF	-	-	11	TRBV5-6
CASSSDSYGYTF	once	-	12	TRBV5-1
CAISELAPPDQPQHF	few	-	15	TRBV10-3
CAWRPGANTEAFF	-	-	13	TRBV30
CASSSGQPLNTEAFF	-	TRBD1	15	TRBV5-1
CASSSPGYATNEKLFF	-	-	16	TRBV28
CASSAPPRNTEAFF	-	-	14	TRBV11-3
CAWSVRGVGGSYGYTF	-	-	16	TRBV30
CASSADSPLHF	once	-	11	TRBV6-1
CASSANDRVSEKLFF	-	TRBD1	15	TRBV6-1
CASSIDSNEQFF	-	-	12	TRBV19
CASSVGQADNQPQHF	-	-	15	TRBV9
CASSLPGGSYNEQFF	-	TRBD1	15	TRBV5-4